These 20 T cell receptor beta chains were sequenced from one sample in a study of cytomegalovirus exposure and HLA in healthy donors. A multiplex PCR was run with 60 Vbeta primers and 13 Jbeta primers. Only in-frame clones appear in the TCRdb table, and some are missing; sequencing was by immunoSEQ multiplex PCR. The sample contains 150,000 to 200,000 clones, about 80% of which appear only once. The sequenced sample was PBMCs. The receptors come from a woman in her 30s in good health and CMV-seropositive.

For the CDR3, the DNA is TGTGCCAGCAGCTTAGTCCAGGGGTCCGGGGAGCTGTTTTTT. Translation: CASSLVQGSGELFF. V usage is TRBV7-9 and J usage is TRBJ2-2; possibly TRBD1 for D (6 bases). The V end was cut by 1 base, the J end by 6 bases, with 9 bases between. Looked up from germline, CDR1 is SEHNR and CDR2 is FQNEAQ (reference sequence). The CDR3 runs to 14 residues.

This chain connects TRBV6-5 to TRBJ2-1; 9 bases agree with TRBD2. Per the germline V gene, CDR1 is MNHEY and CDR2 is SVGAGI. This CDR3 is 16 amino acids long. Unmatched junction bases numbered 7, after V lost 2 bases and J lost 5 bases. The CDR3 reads CASSYVAGDMDNEQFF. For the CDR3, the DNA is TGTGCCAGCAGTTACGTAGCGGGAGACATGGACAATGAGCAGTTCTTC.

CDR3 nucleotide sequence: TGCGCCAGTGCGGTGGGAGATACGCAGTATTTT. Translation: CASAVGDTQYF. The chain has TRBV10-1 and TRBJ2-3; no definite D call. In germline, CDR1 is WNHNN, CDR2 SYGVQD (reference sequence). Trimming cost V 9 bases and J 5 bases, with 9 bases left between them. There are 11 residues in the CDR3.

Written as DNA, the CDR3 is TGTGCCAGCAGCCCAAGGCCGGGGGAGATATACGAGCAGTACTTC. Protein product: CASSPRPGEIYEQYF. The chain carries TRBV7-6 and TRBJ2-7; tentative D call: TRBD2 (6 bases). CDR3 length: 15 residues. Trimming took 5 bases from V and 4 from J, leaving 18 bases between them. Germline CDR1 SGHVS, CDR2 FNYEAQ.

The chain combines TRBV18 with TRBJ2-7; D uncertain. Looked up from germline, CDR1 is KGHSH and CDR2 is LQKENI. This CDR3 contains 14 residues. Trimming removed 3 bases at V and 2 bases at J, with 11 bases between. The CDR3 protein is CASSPMTDTYEQYF. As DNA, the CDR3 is TGTGCCAGCTCACCTATGACTGATACCTACGAGCAGTACTTC.

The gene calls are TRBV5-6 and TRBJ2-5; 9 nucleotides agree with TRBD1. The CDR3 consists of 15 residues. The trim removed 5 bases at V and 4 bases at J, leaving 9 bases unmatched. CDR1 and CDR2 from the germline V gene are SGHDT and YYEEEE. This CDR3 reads CASRAYRGRGETQYF. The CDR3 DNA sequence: TGTGCCAGCAGAGCCTACAGGGGGCGAGGAGAGACCCAGTACTTC. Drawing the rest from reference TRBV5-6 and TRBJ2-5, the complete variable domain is DAGVTQSPTHLIKTRGQQVTLRCSPKSGHDTVSWYQQALGQGPQFIFQYYEEEERQRGNFPDRFSGHQFPNYSSELNVNALLLGDSALYLCASRAYRGRGETQYFGPGTRLLVL.

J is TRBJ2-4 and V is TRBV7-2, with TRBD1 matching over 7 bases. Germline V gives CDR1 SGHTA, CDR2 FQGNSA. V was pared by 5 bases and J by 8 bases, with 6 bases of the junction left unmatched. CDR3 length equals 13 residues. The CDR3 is CASSPDRADIQYF. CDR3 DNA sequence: TGTGCCAGCAGCCCCGACAGGGCGGACATTCAGTACTTC.

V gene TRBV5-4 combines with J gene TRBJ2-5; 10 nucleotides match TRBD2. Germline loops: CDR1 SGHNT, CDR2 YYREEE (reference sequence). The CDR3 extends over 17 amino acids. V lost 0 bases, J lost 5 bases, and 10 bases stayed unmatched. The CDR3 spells CASSLDEERGGRETQYF. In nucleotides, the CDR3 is TGTGCCAGCAGCTTGGATGAAGAGCGGGGGGGCAGGGAGACCCAGTACTTC. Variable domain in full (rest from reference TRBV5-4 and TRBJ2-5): ETGVTQSPTHLIKTRGQQVTLRCSSQSGHNTVSWYQQALGQGPQFIFQYYREEENGRGNFPPRFSGLQFPNYSSELNVNALELDDSALYLCASSLDEERGGRETQYFGPGTRLLVL.

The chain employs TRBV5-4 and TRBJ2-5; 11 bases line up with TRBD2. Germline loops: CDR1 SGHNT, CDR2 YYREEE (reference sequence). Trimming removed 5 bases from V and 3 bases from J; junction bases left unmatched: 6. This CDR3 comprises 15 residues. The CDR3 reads CASRAGLADKETQYF. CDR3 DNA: TGTGCCAGCAGGGCGGGACTAGCGGATAAAGAGACCCAGTACTTC.

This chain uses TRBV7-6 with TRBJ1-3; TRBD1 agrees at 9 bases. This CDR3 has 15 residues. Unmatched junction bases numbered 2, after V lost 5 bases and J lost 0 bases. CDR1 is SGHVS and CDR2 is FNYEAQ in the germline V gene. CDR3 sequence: CASSRDRDSGNTIYF. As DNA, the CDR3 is TGTGCCAGCAGCCGGGACAGGGACTCTGGAAACACCATATATTTT.

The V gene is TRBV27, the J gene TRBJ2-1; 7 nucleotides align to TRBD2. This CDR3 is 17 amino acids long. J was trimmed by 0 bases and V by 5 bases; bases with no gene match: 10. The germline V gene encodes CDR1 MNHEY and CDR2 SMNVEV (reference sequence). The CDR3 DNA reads TGTGCCAGCAGTCTATTTGCCGGGACTATCTCCTACAATGAGCAGTTCTTC. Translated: CASSLFAGTISYNEQFF.

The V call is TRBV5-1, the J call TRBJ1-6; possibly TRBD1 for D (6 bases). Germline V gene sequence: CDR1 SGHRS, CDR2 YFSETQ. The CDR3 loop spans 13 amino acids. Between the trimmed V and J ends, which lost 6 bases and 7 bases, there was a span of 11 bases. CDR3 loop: CASKEQGNSPLHF. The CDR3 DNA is TGCGCCAGCAAAGAGCAGGGGAATTCACCCCTCCACTTT.

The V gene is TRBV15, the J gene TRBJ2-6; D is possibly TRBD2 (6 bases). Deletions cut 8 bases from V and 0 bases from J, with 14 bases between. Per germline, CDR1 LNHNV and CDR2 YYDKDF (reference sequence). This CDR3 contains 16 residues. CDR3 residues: CATGAGWGSGANVLTF. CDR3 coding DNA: TGTGCCACCGGGGCGGGGTGGGGCTCTGGGGCCAACGTCCTGACTTTC.

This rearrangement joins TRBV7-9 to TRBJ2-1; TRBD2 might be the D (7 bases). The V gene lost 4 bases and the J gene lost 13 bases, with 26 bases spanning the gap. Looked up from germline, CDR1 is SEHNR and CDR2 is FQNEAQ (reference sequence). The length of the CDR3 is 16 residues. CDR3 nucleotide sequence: TGTGCCAGCAGCTACGCGGGGGCCGGATATGGTGTCGAACAGTTCTTC. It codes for CASSYAGAGYGVEQFF.

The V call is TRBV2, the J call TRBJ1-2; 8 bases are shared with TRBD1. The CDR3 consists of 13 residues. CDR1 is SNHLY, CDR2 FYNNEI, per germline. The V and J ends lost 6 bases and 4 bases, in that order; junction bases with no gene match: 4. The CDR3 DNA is TGTGCCAGCAGCACAGGGGGAGGCTATGGCTACACCTTC. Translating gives CASSTGGGYGYTF.

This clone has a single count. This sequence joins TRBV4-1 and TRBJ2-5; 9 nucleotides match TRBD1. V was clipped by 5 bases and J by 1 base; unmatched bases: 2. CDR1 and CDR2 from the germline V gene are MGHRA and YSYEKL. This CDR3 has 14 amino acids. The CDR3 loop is CASSNRGPQETQYF. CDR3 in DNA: TGCGCCAGCAGCAACAGGGGGCCCCAAGAGACCCAGTACTTC.

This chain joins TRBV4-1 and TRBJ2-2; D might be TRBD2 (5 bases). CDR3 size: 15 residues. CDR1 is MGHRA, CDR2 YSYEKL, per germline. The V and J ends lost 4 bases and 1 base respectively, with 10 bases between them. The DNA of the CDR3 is TGCGCCAGCAGCCCTCGCGGGCTGAACACCGGGGAGCTGTTTTTT. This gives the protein CASSPRGLNTGELFF.

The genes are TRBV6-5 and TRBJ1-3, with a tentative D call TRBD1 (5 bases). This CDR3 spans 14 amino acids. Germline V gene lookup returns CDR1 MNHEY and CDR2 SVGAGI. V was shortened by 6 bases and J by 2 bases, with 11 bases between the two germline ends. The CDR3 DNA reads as TGTGCCAGCAGGAGCGCAGGGCCTGGAAACACCATATATTTT. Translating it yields CASRSAGPGNTIYF.

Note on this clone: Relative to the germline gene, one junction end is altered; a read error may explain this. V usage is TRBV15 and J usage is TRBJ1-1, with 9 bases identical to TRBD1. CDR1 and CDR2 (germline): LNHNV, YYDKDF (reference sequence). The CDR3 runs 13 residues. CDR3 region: CATSGDRDRVAFF. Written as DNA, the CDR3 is TGTGCCACCAGCGGAGACCGGGACAGGGTAGCTTTCTTT. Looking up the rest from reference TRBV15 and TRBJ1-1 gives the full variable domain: DAMVIQNPRYQVTQFGKPVTLSCSQTLNHNVMYWYQQKSSQAPKLLFHYYDKDFNNEADTPDNFQSRRPNTSFCFLDIRSPGLGDTAMYLCATSGDRDRVAFFGQGTRLTVV.

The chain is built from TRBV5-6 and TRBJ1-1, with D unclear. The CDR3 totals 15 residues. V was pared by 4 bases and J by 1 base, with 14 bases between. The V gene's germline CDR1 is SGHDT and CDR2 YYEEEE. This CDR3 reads CASSAGVLENTEAFF. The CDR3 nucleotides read TGTGCCAGCAGCGCCGGAGTGTTAGAGAACACTGAAGCTTTCTTT.